This T cell receptor beta chain is drawn from a study of cytomegalovirus exposure and HLA in healthy donors. Only in-frame clones appear in the TCRdb table, and some are missing; sequencing was by immunoSEQ multiplex PCR. Of 250,000 to 350,000 clones in the sample, roughly 88% were seen once. Broader study findings: The authors enumerated roughly 160 TCR beta chains as linked to cytomegalovirus. It was reported that the classifier diagnosed cytomegalovirus status with high specificity and sensitivity in both the original and validation cohorts.

Germline V gene sequence: CDR1 LGHNT, CDR2 FRNRAP. This CDR3 contains 15 residues. The V gene end was trimmed by 2 bases and the J gene end by 7 bases; junction bases not matched to a gene: 7. Notes on this clone: Antigen unknown.

The V and J genes are TRBV12-5 and TRBJ2-1; TRBD2 agrees at 8 bases. Sequenced: PBMCs. The TCR originated in a woman aged 18-30 years in good health and CMV-seronegative. The chain's CDR3 is CASGLYSGKGNEQFF. The CDR3 DNA follows: TGTGCTAGTGGTTTGTATAGCGGGAAGGGAAATGAGCAGTTCTTC.